These 4 T cell receptor beta chains were sequenced from one sample in a study of blood T cell repertoires in COVID-19. Method: immunoSEQ multiplex PCR; TCRdb's copy keeps in-frame clones and lacks some. Of 250,000 or so clones listed, 86% are singletons. The sample consisted of peripheral blood. These receptors all come from a woman in her 30s with active or convalescent COVID-19.

V gene TRBV5-1 combines with J gene TRBJ2-6; the D gene is possibly TRBD2 (6 bases). The CDR3 is 18 residues long. CDR1 SGHRS and CDR2 YFSETQ come from the germline V gene. Trimming took 4 bases from V and 2 from J, leaving 19 bases between them. CDR3 amino acids: CASSLWEAGGAGANVLTF. In DNA form, the CDR3 reads TGCGCCAGCAGCCTATGGGAGGCAGGCGGGGCTGGGGCCAACGTCCTGACTTTC.

V is TRBV4-3 and J is TRBJ2-7, with 10 bases matching TRBD2. The CDR3 sequence is 17 residues long. V trimming: 3 bases; J trimming: 2 bases; junction bases outside the gene matches: 10. From germline, CDR1 is LGHNA and CDR2 YSLEER. CDR3 amino acids: CASSHGRGSGGAYEQYF. CDR3 nucleotide sequence: TGCGCCAGCAGCCATGGGAGGGGCAGCGGGGGGGCCTACGAGCAGTACTTC.

V gene TRBV6-5 combines with J gene TRBJ1-1; D is unclear. The V end lost 4 bases, the J end lost 9 bases, and 9 bases lay between the germline ends. CDR3 length: 11 amino acids. Germline CDR1 and CDR2: MNHEY and SVGAGI. CDR3 amino acids: CASSSDTQAFF. In DNA, the CDR3 is TGTGCCAGCAGTTCTGACACCCAAGCTTTCTTT.

This chain connects TRBV19 to TRBJ2-6; D perhaps matches TRBD1 (5 bases). V lost 6 bases and J 2 bases, leaving 11 bases between the germline ends. Germline loops: CDR1 LNHDA, CDR2 SQIVND (reference sequence). The CDR3 contains 15 residues. The CDR3 protein is CASREQVAGANVLTF. The CDR3 bases are TGTGCCAGTAGAGAACAGGTGGCTGGGGCCAACGTCCTGACTTTC.